Listed here are 30 T cell receptor beta chains from one sample, sequenced in a study of control samples from healthy donors and cancer patients. TCRdb keeps only in-frame clones here, not all; method: immunoSEQ multiplex PCR. This repertoire includes under 200,000 clones. The sample comprised blood. These receptors came from a woman aged 30 to 39 in good health.

This chain links TRBV7-2 with TRBJ2-7, with 11 positions matching TRBD2. Looked up from germline, CDR1 is SGHTA and CDR2 is FQGNSA. Unmatched junction bases numbered 8, after V lost 5 bases and J lost 5 bases. This CDR3 contains 15 residues. The CDR3 DNA follows: TGTGCCAGCAGCCCCCAGACTAGCGGGGCCCACGAGCAGTACTTC. Residues: CASSPQTSGAHEQYF. The full variable domain, its missing parts supplied by reference TRBV7-2 and TRBJ2-7, is GAGVSQSPSNKVTEKGKDVELRCDPISGHTALYWYRQSLGQGLEFLIYFQGNSAPDKSGLPSDRFSAERTGGSVSTLTIQRTQQEDSAVYLCASSPQTSGAHEQYFGPGTRLTVT.

The chain joins TRBV3-1 (or the pseudogene TRBV3-2) to TRBJ2-1; 10 nucleotides align to TRBD1. This CDR3 is 15 amino acids long. Germline CDR1 is LGHDT and CDR2 is YNNKEL (reference sequence). The V gene end was trimmed by 6 bases and the J gene end by 5 bases; junction bases not matched to a gene: 7. The CDR3 sequence is CASSRDRGSHNEQFF. CDR3 nucleotide sequence: TGTGCCAGCAGTCGGGACAGGGGATCCCACAATGAGCAGTTCTTC.

In DNA form, the CDR3 reads TGTGCCAGCAGTTATTTCGGGGTCTCTGGAAACACCATATATTTT. It translates to CASSYFGVSGNTIYF. The rearrangement uses TRBV6-5 and TRBJ1-3; no definite D call. The length of the CDR3 is 15 residues. The V and J ends lost 3 bases and 0 bases respectively, with 9 bases between them. CDR1 and CDR2 (germline): MNHEY, SVGAGI.

This chain links TRBV4-2 with TRBJ1-6; no reliable D call. Trimming pared 0 bases from V and 5 bases from J, leaving 8 bases between. CDR1 is LGHNA, CDR2 YNFKEQ, per germline. The CDR3 runs to 15 residues. The CDR3 is CASSQDLRDNSPLHF. CDR3 sequence (DNA): TGTGCCAGCAGCCAAGATCTGAGGGATAATTCACCCCTCCACTTT.

CDR3 nucleotides: TGTGCCAGCAGCTTAAGGGGGCAGAATGAGCAGTTCTTC. Translated: CASSLRGQNEQFF. V usage is TRBV7-8 and J usage is TRBJ2-1; 7 bases map to TRBD1. With V trimmed by 2 bases and J by 7 bases, 2 bases remained unmatched. This CDR3 is 13 amino acids long. Germline V gene data show CDR1 as SGHVS and CDR2 as FQNEAQ.

The rearrangement uses TRBV2 and TRBJ1-3, with 8 bases matching TRBD1. Germline V gene lookup returns CDR1 SNHLY and CDR2 FYNNEI. This CDR3 has 13 residues. Germline trimming cut 6 bases from V and 11 bases from J; bases unmatched to any gene: 9. The CDR3 spells CASSYTGGGSIYF. The CDR3 DNA reads as TGTGCCAGCAGCTACACAGGGGGGGGATCCATATATTTT.

The rearrangement links TRBV5-1 to TRBJ1-2; D may be TRBD1 (6 bases). V shed 6 bases and J shed 4 bases, with 22 bases lying between them. Per the germline V gene, CDR1 is SGHRS and CDR2 is YFSETQ. The length of the CDR3 is 16 residues. The CDR3 DNA reads TGCGCCAGCACCCCCAGCCCATCAGGGGTAGCCTATGGCTACACCTTC. Residues: CASTPSPSGVAYGYTF.

J is TRBJ1-2 and V is TRBV7-8, with TRBD1 as a possible D gene (6 bases). The CDR3 extends over 14 amino acids. Trimming removed 5 bases from V and 4 bases from J, with 14 bases in between. The germline gives CDR1 SGHVS, CDR2 FQNEAQ. The CDR3 loop is CASSAQGQLYGYTF. The CDR3 nucleotides read TGTGCCAGCAGCGCCCAGGGGCAGCTCTATGGCTACACCTTC.

The chain recombines TRBV4-3 with TRBJ2-3, with TRBD2 matching over 11 bases. J gave up 5 bases and V 2 bases, and 6 bases lay outside the gene matches. This CDR3 contains 16 residues. CDR1 and CDR2 (germline): LGHNA, YSLEER. The CDR3 DNA sequence: TGCGCCAGCAGCCAATTCAGTACTAGCGGGGGAGATACGCAGTATTTT. It yields the protein CASSQFSTSGGDTQYF.

The chain has TRBV2 and TRBJ1-1; D not certain. Trimming took off 4 bases at V and 0 bases at J, with 12 bases between the two ends. The CDR3 loop spans 15 amino acids. CDR1 SNHLY and CDR2 FYNNEI come from the germline V gene. The CDR3 is CASSVLSKLNTEAFF. CDR3 in DNA: TGTGCCAGCAGTGTACTCTCTAAATTGAACACTGAAGCTTTCTTT.

The chain is built from TRBV6-5 and TRBJ2-3; D unclear. The CDR3 has 15 residues. V gave up 7 bases and J gave up 0 bases, with 14 bases separating them. Germline CDR1 and CDR2: MNHEY and SVGAGI. In DNA form, the CDR3 reads TGTGCCAGCACCGAGGCCCGGGTTAGCACAGATACGCAGTATTTT. Translation: CASTEARVSTDTQYF.

This chain joins TRBV19 and TRBJ1-6; D remains ambiguous. The ends were cut back, 8 bases at V and 7 bases at J, with 15 bases in the middle. This CDR3 has 14 amino acids. Germline CDR1 is LNHDA and CDR2 is SQIVND (reference sequence). The CDR3 DNA is TGTGCCAGTGCCGGAAAGGCCATAAATTCACCCCTCCACTTT. Translation gives CASAGKAINSPLHF.

The genes are TRBV9 and TRBJ1-2; TRBD1 might be the D (5 bases). Trimming stripped 0 bases from V and 4 bases from J, with 22 bases between. Germline V gene sequence: CDR1 SGDLS, CDR2 YYNGEE. The CDR3 runs 18 residues. DNA of the CDR3: TGTGCCAGCAGCGTAGCTGGGAGGCGAGGTGGGGCAGGCTATGGCTACACCTTC. Translation gives CASSVAGRRGGAGYGYTF.

For this clone: Other DNA sequences in the sample encode the same CDR3. The chain links TRBV20-1 to TRBJ2-7; D uncertain. The CDR3 extends over 10 amino acids. The V and J ends lost 4 bases and 1 base respectively, with 2 bases between them. The germline V gene encodes CDR1 DFQATT and CDR2 SNEGSKA (reference sequence). The CDR3 DNA reads TGCAGTGCTAATTCCTACGAGCAGTACTTC. It encodes CSANSYEQYF.

The V call is TRBV27, the J call TRBJ2-1; D is possibly TRBD2 (7 bases). Germline loops: CDR1 MNHEY, CDR2 SMNVEV (reference sequence). The V end was cut by 3 bases, the J end by 15 bases, with 24 bases between. This CDR3 spans 15 amino acids. The CDR3 spells CASSFLYGGGGAPFF. For the CDR3, the DNA is TGTGCCAGCAGTTTTCTTTACGGTGGAGGGGGGGCCCCGTTCTTC.

V and J are TRBV6-5 and TRBJ2-7; TRBD1 aligns across 7 bases. Per germline, CDR1 MNHEY and CDR2 SVGAGI. There are 14 residues in the CDR3. The V and J ends lost 2 bases and 1 base, in that order; junction bases with no gene match: 2. CDR3 sequence: CASSYRDRSYEQYF. As DNA, the CDR3 is TGTGCCAGCAGTTACCGGGACAGATCCTACGAGCAGTACTTC.

This rearrangement joins TRBV7-9 to TRBJ2-5; 10 bases are a match to TRBD2. Germline assignment: CDR1 SEHNR and CDR2 FQNEAQ (reference sequence). J gave up 2 bases and V 4 bases, and 7 bases lay outside the gene matches. This CDR3 has 16 amino acids. The CDR3 region is CASSSPLAGAQETQYF. The CDR3 DNA reads TGTGCCAGCAGCTCCCCCCTAGCGGGGGCGCAAGAGACCCAGTACTTC.

With respect to this clone: Other DNA sequences in the sample encode the same CDR3. The chain carries TRBV29-1 and TRBJ1-1; 7 bases line up with TRBD1. The junction had 12 bases not matched to a gene; V was cut back by 4 bases and J by 4 bases. This CDR3 comprises 15 residues. Germline lookup yields CDR1 SQVTM and CDR2 ANQGSEA. The CDR3 reads CSVVGGGGRSTEAFF. The CDR3 coding sequence is TGCAGCGTTGTAGGGGGCGGGGGGAGGAGCACTGAAGCTTTCTTT.

The chain uses TRBV6-6 and TRBJ2-4; 7 bases align to TRBD2. This CDR3 has 16 amino acids. The J segment lost 1 base and the V segment lost 2 bases, leaving 5 bases of the junction unmatched. From germline, CDR1 is MNHNY and CDR2 SVGAGI (reference sequence). The DNA for the CDR3 is TGTGCCAGCAGTTACCATTTGGGGGGGGCCAAAAACATTCAGTACTTC. Amino acid sequence: CASSYHLGGAKNIQYF.

The chain combines TRBV24-1 with TRBJ1-2; 10 bases map to TRBD1. The V gene's germline CDR1 is KGHDR and CDR2 SFDVKD. After removal of 2 bases from V and 4 bases from J, the junction contained 3 bases not matched to a gene. This CDR3 is built from 15 residues. This chain's CDR3 is CATSDSGTGAYGYTF. The CDR3 DNA sequence: TGTGCCACCAGTGATTCCGGGACAGGGGCCTATGGCTACACCTTC.

The chain uses TRBV7-2 and TRBJ1-5; D not resolved. CDR3 length equals 17 residues. V shed 1 base and J shed 0 bases, with 13 bases lying between them. Germline V CDR1 and CDR2: SGHTA, FQGNSA. The CDR3 nucleotides read TGTGCCAGCAGCTTAGAGTATGGGATTTATAGCAATCAGCCCCAGCATTTT. Protein: CASSLEYGIYSNQPQHF.

V is TRBV28 and J is TRBJ2-7, with 13 positions matching TRBD2. The germline V gene encodes CDR1 MDHEN and CDR2 SYDVKM. The trim removed 2 bases at V and 3 bases at J, leaving 4 bases unmatched. The CDR3 is 16 residues long. The CDR3 is CASSLPGTSGDYEQYF. CDR3 sequence (DNA): TGTGCCAGCAGTTTACCCGGGACTAGCGGGGACTACGAGCAGTACTTC.

The chain joins TRBV6-2 or TRBV6-3 to TRBJ1-3, with D maybe TRBD1 (5 bases). Germline V gene data show CDR1 as MNHEY and CDR2 as SVGEGT. CDR3 size: 13 residues. Trimming shortened V by 6 bases and J by 13 bases, and 19 bases separated the two germline ends. The CDR3 loop is CASSPTYGTVIYF. CDR3 DNA sequence: TGTGCCAGCAGCCCAACCTACGGGACGGTGATATATTTT.

The chain couples TRBV6-8 to TRBJ2-7; TRBD1 is a possible D gene (5 bases). Trimming took 6 bases from V and 0 from J, leaving 18 bases between them. CDR3 length: 16 residues. The V gene's germline CDR1 is MNHGY and CDR2 SAAAGT. The CDR3 DNA follows: TGTGCCAGCAGGCTTAAGGACAATTTCCTCTCCTACGAGCAGTACTTC. Protein sequence: CASRLKDNFLSYEQYF.

J is TRBJ1-2 and V is TRBV7-2, with TRBD1 as a possible D gene (5 bases). V was cut by 1 base and J by 6 bases, with 18 bases left in between. The germline V gene encodes CDR1 SGHTA and CDR2 FQGNSA. The CDR3 contains 16 residues. The CDR3 loop reads CASSLVGRLGGNGYTF. The CDR3 nucleotides are TGTGCCAGCAGCTTAGTCGGGCGTTTGGGGGGAAATGGCTACACCTTC.

The V call is TRBV2, the J call TRBJ1-1, with D unclear. Germline CDR1 reads SNHLY; CDR2 reads FYNNEI. V was cut by 10 bases and J by 2 bases, with 8 bases left in between. The CDR3 runs to 11 residues. The CDR3 DNA reads TGTGCCATGGCGGGAAACACTGAAGCTTTCTTT. The encoded protein is CAMAGNTEAFF.

CDR3 coding DNA: TGTGCCAGCAGCTCGGGCAGGGGGATGAACACTGAAGCTTTCTTT. Translating it yields CASSSGRGMNTEAFF. This chain links TRBV7-9 with TRBJ1-1; 7 bases line up with TRBD1. CDR1 is SEHNR, CDR2 FQNEAQ, per germline (reference sequence). With V trimmed by 4 bases and J by 0 bases, 5 bases remained unmatched. The CDR3 spans 15 residues.

The CDR3 here is CASRKPPGTWVYNEQFF. The CDR3, as DNA: TGTGCCAGCAGGAAGCCCCCCGGGACTTGGGTCTACAATGAGCAGTTCTTC. V is TRBV9 and J is TRBJ2-1, with a weak D call TRBD2 (6 bases). V dropped 5 bases and J dropped 3 bases, with 21 bases sitting between them. Germline V gives CDR1 SGDLS, CDR2 YYNGEE. This CDR3 is 17 amino acids long.

CDR3 nucleotides: TGTGCCAGCAGCTTACACGGGACAGGGGACGCCGAAGCTTTCTTT. Residues: CASSLHGTGDAEAFF. The chain combines TRBV7-9 with TRBJ1-1; 10 nucleotides match TRBD1. The V and J ends lost 2 bases and 8 bases, in that order; junction bases with no gene match: 8. Germline values: CDR1 SEHNR, CDR2 FQNEAQ (reference sequence). The CDR3 consists of 15 residues. The full variable domain, completed using reference TRBV7-9 and TRBJ1-1, is DTGVSQNPRHKITKRGQNVTFRCDPISEHNRLYWYRQTLGQGPEFLTYFQNEAQLEKSRLLSDRFSAERPKGSFSTLEIQRTEQGDSAMYLCASSLHGTGDAEAFFGQGTRLTVV.

The chain combines TRBV7-9 with TRBJ1-1, with D perhaps matching TRBD1 (5 bases). Per the germline V gene, CDR1 is SEHNR and CDR2 is FQNEAQ (reference sequence). Deletions cut 6 bases from V and 1 base from J, with 12 bases between. The CDR3 runs 14 residues. DNA for the CDR3: TGTGCCAGCAGTTCGGGACCGAAGAACACTGAAGCTTTCTTT. Its protein is CASSSGPKNTEAFF.